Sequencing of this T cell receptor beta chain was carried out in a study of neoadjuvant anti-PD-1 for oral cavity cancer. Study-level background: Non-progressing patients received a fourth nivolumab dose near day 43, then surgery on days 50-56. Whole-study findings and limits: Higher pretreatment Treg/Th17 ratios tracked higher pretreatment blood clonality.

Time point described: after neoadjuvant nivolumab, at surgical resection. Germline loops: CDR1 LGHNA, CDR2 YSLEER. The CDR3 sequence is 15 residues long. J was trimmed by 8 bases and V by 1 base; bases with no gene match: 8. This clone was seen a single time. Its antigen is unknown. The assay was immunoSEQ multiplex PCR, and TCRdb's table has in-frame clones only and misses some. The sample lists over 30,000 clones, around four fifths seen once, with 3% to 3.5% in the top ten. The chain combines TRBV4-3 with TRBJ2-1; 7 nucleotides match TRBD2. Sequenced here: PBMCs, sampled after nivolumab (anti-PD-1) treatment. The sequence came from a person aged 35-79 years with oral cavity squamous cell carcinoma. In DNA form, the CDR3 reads TGCGCCAGCAGCCAAGGGCTAGCGGAGGACTATGAGCAGTTCTTC. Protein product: CASSQGLAEDYEQFF.